A single sample is the source of the 27 T cell receptor beta chains below, sequenced in a study of T-cell memory formation after mild COVID-19. TCRdb itself ran the 5' RACE reads through MiXCR, one entry per CDR3 protein. Of under 700,000 distinct CDR3 sequences listed, around 21% are singletons. Sequencing was carried out using PBMCs or a T cell subset sorted from them (not recorded which). The origin of the receptors is an adult woman who had mild COVID-19 (a few samples of this study predate the infection). Cell type and time point are not known.

This clonotype has only a few counts. The chain recombines TRBV6-5 with TRBJ2-5; 9 bases map to TRBD1. The CDR3 extends over 15 amino acids. The trim removed 0 bases at V and 5 bases at J, leaving 4 bases unmatched. Germline CDR1 MNHEY, CDR2 SVGAGI. CDR3 sequence: CASSYSGTGRETQYF. The CDR3, as DNA: TGTGCCAGCAGTTACTCGGGGACAGGGCGGGAGACCCAGTACTTC.

The rearrangement joins TRBV14 to TRBJ2-4; D is uncertain. CDR3 length: 18 amino acids. Germline-derived CDR1 and CDR2 are SGHDN and FVKESK. V was clipped by 1 base and J by 4 bases, with 20 bases between them. Here the CDR3 DNA reads TGTGCCAGCAGCCAAGCGGGTTCAATCTTTCGCCATAAAAACATTCAGTACTTC. It specifies CASSQAGSIFRHKNIQYF. Complete variable domain (other parts from reference TRBV14 and TRBJ2-4): EAGVTQFPSHSVIEKGQTVTLRCDPISGHDNLYWYRRVMGKEIKFLLHFVKESKQDESGMPNNRFLAERTGGTYSTLKVQPAELEDSGVYFCASSQAGSIFRHKNIQYFGAGTRLSVL.

The chain is built from TRBV24-1 and TRBJ2-3; 11 bases map to TRBD2. After removal of 6 bases from V and 4 bases from J, the junction contained 14 bases not matched to a gene. The CDR3 consists of 18 residues. The germline V gene has CDR1 KGHDR and CDR2 SFDVKD. Here the CDR3 DNA reads TGTGCCACCAGTTTTCCCGCCTTAGCGGGAGGGCCCCCAGATACGCAGTATTTT. Protein product: CATSFPALAGGPPDTQYF.

This clonotype was seen just once. The V gene is TRBV7-8, the J gene TRBJ2-5, with 8 bases that match TRBD2. Germline-derived CDR1 and CDR2 are SGHVS and FQNEAQ. V was pared by 5 bases and J by 4 bases, with 12 bases of the junction left unmatched. The CDR3 contains 16 residues. The CDR3 coding sequence is TGTGCCAGCAGCCCTCCAGCGGGAGCGGGGAGAGAGACCCAGTACTTC. Its protein is CASSPPAGAGRETQYF. The entire variable domain, with the rest obtained from reference TRBV7-8 and TRBJ2-5, is as follows: GAGVSQSPRYKVAKRGQDVALRCDPISGHVSLFWYQQALGQGPEFLTYFQNEAQLDKSGLPSDRFFAERPEGSVSTLKIQRTQQEDSAVYLCASSPPAGAGRETQYFGPGTRLLVL.

This clonotype was counted between two and nine times. The V call is TRBV12-3 or TRBV12-4, the J call TRBJ2-7; D is ambiguous. V lost 2 bases and J lost 3, with 11 bases in between. This CDR3 is 14 amino acids long. CDR3: CASSLNRKLYEQYF. For the CDR3, the DNA is TGTGCCAGCAGTTTAAACAGAAAACTCTACGAGCAGTACTTC.

The gene calls are TRBV12-3 or TRBV12-4 and TRBJ2-5; D not certain. Between the trimmed V and J ends, which lost 5 bases and 4 bases, there was a span of 11 bases. This CDR3 region has 13 residues. The CDR3 region has the DNA TGTGCCAGCAGTCCCTACGGGCGAGAGACCCAGTACTTC. Its protein is CASSPYGRETQYF.

In this sample, this clonotype turned up a few times. The chain links TRBV3-1 to TRBJ2-7; TRBD2 matches at 12 bases. The CDR3 is 14 residues long. Germline lookup yields CDR1 LGHDT and CDR2 YNNKEL (reference sequence). V dropped 5 bases and J dropped 5; count of bases not matched to a gene: 4. CDR3 sequence reads: CASSGTSGSDEQYF. The DNA of the CDR3 is TGTGCCAGCAGCGGGACTAGCGGGTCCGACGAGCAGTACTTC.

The rearrangement joins TRBV6-4 to TRBJ2-1; D unresolved. Per germline, CDR1 MRHNA and CDR2 SNTAGT. The CDR3 contains 13 residues. The V gene lost 3 bases and the J gene lost 13 bases, with 16 bases spanning the gap. As DNA, the CDR3 is TGTGCCAGCAGTGAAGCTCCCCCGGCCCCTCAGTTCTTC. Translated, it gives CASSEAPPAPQFF.

In this sample, this clonotype turned up a few times. The chain links TRBV11-2 to TRBJ1-2; the D is unclear. This CDR3 has 16 amino acids. The germline V and J ends were trimmed by 5 bases and 4 bases, with 20 bases remaining between them. The germline V gene has CDR1 SGHAT and CDR2 FQNNGV. CDR3 region: CASSPRPGSSSYGYTF. CDR3 DNA sequence: TGTGCCAGCAGCCCCAGGCCCGGATCGAGTAGCTATGGCTACACCTTC. Looking up the rest from reference TRBV11-2 and TRBJ1-2 gives the full variable domain: EAGVAQSPRYKIIEKRQSVAFWCNPISGHATLYWYQQILGQGPKLLIQFQNNGVVDDSQLPKDRFSAERLKGVDSTLKIQPAKLEDSAVYLCASSPRPGSSSYGYTFGSGTRLTVV.

CDR3 loop: CATSRRGGTEAFF. The CDR3 coding sequence is TGTGCCACCAGCAGACGGGGGGGGACTGAAGCTTTCTTT. The chain joins TRBV15 to TRBJ1-1, with D possibly TRBD1 on 5 matching bases. Germline loops: CDR1 LNHNV, CDR2 YYDKDF (reference sequence). Deletions cut 2 bases from V and 5 bases from J, with 9 bases between. The CDR3 is 13 residues long.

The genes are TRBV12-3 or TRBV12-4 and TRBJ2-2; no definite D call. The CDR3 extends over 10 amino acids. Trimming took 4 bases from V and 9 from J, leaving 3 bases between them. The CDR3 DNA reads as TGTGCCAGCAGTTCGTGGGAGCTGTTTTTT. This sequence encodes CASSSWELFF.

The chain combines TRBV12-3 or TRBV12-4 with TRBJ2-2; 12 nucleotides line up with TRBD2. The CDR3 extends over 14 amino acids. Trimming took 6 bases from V and 6 from J; bases not matched to a gene: 2. The CDR3 DNA is TGTGCCAGCAGACCTAGCGGGGGGGCCGGGGAGCTGTTTTTT. It yields the protein CASRPSGGAGELFF.

The chain couples TRBV7-2 to TRBJ2-5; 13 bases agree with TRBD2. Per germline, CDR1 SGHTA and CDR2 FQGNSA. Trimming removed 4 bases from V and 1 base from J; junction bases left unmatched: 3. The CDR3 contains 16 residues. The CDR3 here is CASSSWTSGGQETQYF. The CDR3 DNA follows: TGTGCCAGCAGCTCGTGGACTAGCGGGGGCCAAGAGACCCAGTACTTC. Looking up the rest from reference TRBV7-2 and TRBJ2-5 gives the full variable domain: GAGVSQSPSNKVTEKGKDVELRCDPISGHTALYWYRQSLGQGLEFLIYFQGNSAPDKSGLPSDRFSAERTGGSVSTLTIQRTQQEDSAVYLCASSSWTSGGQETQYFGPGTRLLVL.

V and J are TRBV20-1 and TRBJ1-1; the D gene is possibly TRBD1 (5 bases). The germline V gene encodes CDR1 DFQATT and CDR2 SNEGSKA (reference sequence). Trimming shortened V by 3 bases and J by 4 bases, and 15 bases separated the two germline ends. This CDR3 has 14 amino acids. CDR3 nucleotide sequence: TGCAGTGCTAGTAGTTCCAGGGTGAGCACTGAAGCTTTCTTT. Translated: CSASSSRVSTEAFF.

The sample holds a few counts of this clonotype. The CDR3 is CASSRGTANSYEQYF. CDR3 nucleotide sequence: TGCGCCAGCAGCCGAGGGACTGCAAATTCCTACGAGCAGTACTTC. V and J are TRBV5-1 and TRBJ2-7; D is perhaps TRBD2 (6 bases). Germline loops: CDR1 SGHRS, CDR2 YFSETQ. The CDR3 sequence is 15 residues long. V dropped 4 bases and J dropped 1 base, with 15 bases sitting between them.

V usage is TRBV20-1 and J usage is TRBJ2-7; 13 nucleotides align to TRBD2. The CDR3 sequence is 15 residues long. V lost 6 bases to trimming and J lost 3 bases; unmatched junction nucleotides: 8. Germline loops: CDR1 DFQATT, CDR2 SNEGSKA (reference sequence). The CDR3 coding sequence is TGCAGTGCAGATACCGGGACTAGCGGGGTCTACGAGCAGTACTTC. Its translation: CSADTGTSGVYEQYF.

CDR3 nucleotides: TGCAGTGCTAGAGTGAGTCAGAACGGGTCACCCCTCCACTTT. Residues: CSARVSQNGSPLHF. The J gene is TRBJ1-6, the V gene TRBV20-1; D is unclear. The V end was cut by 1 base, the J end by 10 bases, with 14 bases between. This CDR3 contains 14 residues. Germline lookup yields CDR1 DFQATT and CDR2 SNEGSKA (reference sequence).

This clonotype was picked up a small number of times. CDR3 sequence reads: CASSFWAGANVLTF. The DNA of the CDR3 is TGTGCCAGCAGCTTCTGGGCTGGGGCCAACGTCCTGACTTTC. The rearrangement joins TRBV5-6 to TRBJ2-6, with D unclear. Germline V CDR1 and CDR2: SGHDT, YYEEEE. The ends were cut back, 2 bases at V and 2 bases at J, with 5 bases in the middle. The CDR3 loop spans 14 amino acids.

V gene TRBV12-3 or TRBV12-4 combines with J gene TRBJ2-2; either TRBD1 or TRBD2 may fit D (6 bases each). The ends were cut back, 5 bases at V and 7 bases at J, with 11 bases in the middle. The CDR3 is made up of 13 amino acids. DNA for the CDR3: TGTGCCAGCAGTCAACAGGGAGGCGGGGAGCTGTTTTTT. The encoded protein is CASSQQGGGELFF.

V gene TRBV12-5 combines with J gene TRBJ1-1; no definite D call. This CDR3 comprises 11 residues. The germline V and J ends were trimmed by 6 bases and 3 bases, with 5 bases remaining between them. Per the germline V gene, CDR1 is LGHNT and CDR2 is FRNRAP. DNA of the CDR3: TGTGCTAGTGGATTCGACACTGAAGCTTTCTTT. Translation: CASGFDTEAFF.

This clonotype was seen a single time. This sequence joins TRBV19 and TRBJ2-7; no clear D. The CDR3 length is 15 residues. Germline V gene lookup returns CDR1 LNHDA and CDR2 SQIVND (reference sequence). V lost 1 base and J 5 bases, leaving 15 bases between the germline ends. The DNA for the CDR3 is TGTGCCAGTAGTATAGGCAGGCCTCGATTAAACGAGCAGTACTTC. Residues: CASSIGRPRLNEQYF.

By frequency in the sample, this clonotype is medium-sized (0.01 to 0.1%). The rearrangement joins TRBV6-5 to TRBJ2-1; 7 nucleotides line up with TRBD1. V was clipped by 7 bases and J by 8 bases; unmatched bases: 14. Germline lookup yields CDR1 MNHEY and CDR2 SVGAGI. The CDR3 length is 15 residues. CDR3 sequence (DNA): TGTGCCAGCACCCTGCGTGACAGGGCCATCGATGAGCAGTTCTTC. It encodes CASTLRDRAIDEQFF.

This clonotype turned up a few times. V usage is TRBV6-6 and J usage is TRBJ2-3; no clear D. From germline, CDR1 is MNHNY and CDR2 SVGAGI (reference sequence). V lost 6 bases and J 0 bases, leaving 13 bases between the germline ends. The CDR3 contains 15 residues. In DNA, the CDR3 is TGTGCCAGCAGATCGGCTGCTCCTAGCACAGATACGCAGTATTTT. Translating it yields CASRSAAPSTDTQYF.

The genes are TRBV12-3 or TRBV12-4 and TRBJ2-7, with TRBD1 matching 7 bases. The CDR3 has 14 amino acids. V dropped 5 bases and J dropped 0; count of bases not matched to a gene: 4. The CDR3 region is CASSKDRSSYEQYF. CDR3 coding DNA: TGTGCCAGCAGTAAGGACAGGAGCTCCTACGAGCAGTACTTC.

The table lists this clonotype with many counts. V and J are TRBV12-3 or TRBV12-4 and TRBJ2-7; 12 bases are a match to TRBD2. V was clipped by 9 bases and J by 0 bases; unmatched bases: 3. The CDR3 covers 14 residues. The CDR3 spells CASSTSGSSYEQYF. CDR3 nucleotide sequence: TGTGCCAGTTCGACTAGCGGGAGCTCCTACGAGCAGTACTTC.

The rearrangement links TRBV7-7 to TRBJ2-5, with TRBD2 as a possible D gene (7 bases). Germline V gives CDR1 SSHAT, CDR2 FNYEAQ (reference sequence). V lost 3 bases to trimming and J lost 4 bases, with 15 bases between them. The CDR3 consists of 15 residues. In DNA, the CDR3 is TGTGCCAGCAGCTTTCGAAAGGGGGGGTTAGAGACCCAGTACTTC. Translation gives CASSFRKGGLETQYF.

This clonotype was picked up a small number of times. V is TRBV7-9 and J is TRBJ2-7, with 10 bases identical to TRBD1. In germline, CDR1 is SEHNR, CDR2 FQNEAQ (reference sequence). The CDR3 covers 16 residues. The V gene end was trimmed by 0 bases and the J gene end by 4 bases; junction bases not matched to a gene: 6. CDR3 in DNA: TGTGCCAGCAGCTTAGCGCGGACAGGGGGATCGTACGAGCAGTACTTC. Its translation: CASSLARTGGSYEQYF.